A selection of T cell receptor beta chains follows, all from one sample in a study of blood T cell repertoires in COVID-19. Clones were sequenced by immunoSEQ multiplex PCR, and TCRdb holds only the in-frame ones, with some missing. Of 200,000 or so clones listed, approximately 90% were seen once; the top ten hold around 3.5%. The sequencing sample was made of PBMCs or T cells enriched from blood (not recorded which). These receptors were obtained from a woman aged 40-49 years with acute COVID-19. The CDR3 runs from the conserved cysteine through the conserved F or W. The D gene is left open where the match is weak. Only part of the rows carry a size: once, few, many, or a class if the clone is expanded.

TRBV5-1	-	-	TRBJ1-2	TGCGCCAGCGGGCCGTCGGGAGAGGGCTACACCTTC	CASGPSGEGYTF
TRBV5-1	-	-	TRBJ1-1	TGCGCCAGCAGCTTGGGGTCGCAGGTTGCGGGACCGGCTGAAGCTTTCTTT	CASSLGSQVAGPAEAFF
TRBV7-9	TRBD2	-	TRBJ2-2	TGTGCCAGCAGCCCCCGGCGGGGGGCCCAAATCGGGGAGCTGTTTTTT	CASSPRRGAQIGELFF
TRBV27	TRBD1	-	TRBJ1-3	TGTGCCAGCAGTTTATCAGGGGGCGGGAACACCATATATTTT	CASSLSGGGNTIYF
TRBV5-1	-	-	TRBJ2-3	TGCGCCAGCAGCAGGCAGGCAAGCACAGATACGCAGTATTTT	CASSRQASTDTQYF
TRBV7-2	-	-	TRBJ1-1	TGTGCCAGCAGCCAGGGGAGGGCCACTGAAGCTTTCTTT	CASSQGRATEAFF
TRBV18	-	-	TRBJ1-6	TGTGCCAGCTCACCCGCGGGGGGCCTAGGGTCACCCCTCCACTTT	CASSPAGGLGSPLHF
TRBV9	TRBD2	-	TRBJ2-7	TGTGCCAGCAGCCCGAGCGGGGGCTCCTACGAGCAGTACTTC	CASSPSGGSYEQYF
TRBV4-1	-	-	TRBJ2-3	TGCGCCAGCAGCCGCGGAGATACGCAGTATTTT	CASSRGDTQYF
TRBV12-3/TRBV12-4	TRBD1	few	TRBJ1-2	TGTGCCAGCAGTTTGGACAGGTCCTATGGCTACACCTTC	CASSLDRSYGYTF
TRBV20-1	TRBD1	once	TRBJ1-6	TGCAGTGCTAGTTCCGAGACAGGGGTCTCCTATAATTCACCCCTCCACTTT	CSASSETGVSYNSPLHF
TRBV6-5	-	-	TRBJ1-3	TGTGCCAGCACTTGGGACATTTCCTCTGGAAACACCATATATTTT	CASTWDISSGNTIYF
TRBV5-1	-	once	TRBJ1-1	TGCGCCAGCAGCTTGGATGCCGGGAACACTGAAGCTTTCTTT	CASSLDAGNTEAFF
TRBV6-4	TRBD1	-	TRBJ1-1	TGTGCCAGCAGTGACTCGTACAGGGGGAGAGCTTTCTTT	CASSDSYRGRAFF
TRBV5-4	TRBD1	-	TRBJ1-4	TGTGCCAGCAGCATGACAGGGGAGTGGGAAAAACTGTTTTTT	CASSMTGEWEKLFF
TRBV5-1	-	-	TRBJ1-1	TGCGCCAGCAGCTTTAATTTCGGGGTTAACACTGAAGCTTTCTTT	CASSFNFGVNTEAFF
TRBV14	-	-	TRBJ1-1	TGTGCCAGCACCCGGGGGTTGGCGGGGAACACTGAAGCTTTCTTT	CASTRGLAGNTEAFF
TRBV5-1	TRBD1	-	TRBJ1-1	TGCGCCAGCAGCCTGGGGGCCAGGGGGGAATACTGGGACACTGAAGCTTTCTTT	CASSLGARGEYWDTEAFF
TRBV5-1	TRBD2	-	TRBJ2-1	TGCGCCAGCAGCTTACTAGCGGGGGGGTACAATGAGCAGTTCTTC	CASSLLAGGYNEQFF
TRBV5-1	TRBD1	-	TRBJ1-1	TGCGCCAGCAGCCCCCTCCTACAGGGGGGCACTGAAGCTTTCTTT	CASSPLLQGGTEAFF
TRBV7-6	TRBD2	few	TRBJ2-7	TGTGCCAGCTCGTACGGGACTAGCGGGTCCCAAGGAACCTACGAGCAGTACTTC	CASSYGTSGSQGTYEQYF
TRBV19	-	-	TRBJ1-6	TGTGCCAGTAGTATTTCTCTGCGATCACCCCTCCACTTT	CASSISLRSPLHF
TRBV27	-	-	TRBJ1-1	TGTGCCAGCAGTTTAAAGGTCTATTTCGGGAATCGGGACACTGAAGCTTTCTTT	CASSLKVYFGNRDTEAFF
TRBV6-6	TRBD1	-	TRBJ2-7	TGTGCCAGCAGTTCAACAGGGGTGTCTCCCAACGAGCAGTACTTC	CASSSTGVSPNEQYF
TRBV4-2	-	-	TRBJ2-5	TGTGCCAGCAGCCAAGATACGCTAGCGTCGGAGACCCAGTACTTC	CASSQDTLASETQYF
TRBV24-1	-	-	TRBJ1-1	TGTGCCACCAGTCCTCGGGGAGGGGCGGCTGAAGCTTTCTTT	CATSPRGGAAEAFF
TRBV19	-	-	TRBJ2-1	TGTGCCAGTAGACCCCTCGCGGGGCCCCAAAGTAATGAGCAGTTCTTC	CASRPLAGPQSNEQFF
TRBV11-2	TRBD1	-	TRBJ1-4	TGTGCCAGCAGCCCTGGGACAGGGGTTAATGAAAAACTGTTTTTT	CASSPGTGVNEKLFF
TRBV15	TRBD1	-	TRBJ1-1	TGTGCCACCAGCGCACCCGGGACAGGGAACACTGAAGCTTTCTTT	CATSAPGTGNTEAFF
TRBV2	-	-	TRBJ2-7	TGTGCCAGCAGTGATGGCAGGACATACCGGTACTTC	CASSDGRTYRYF
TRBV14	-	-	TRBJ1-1	TGTGCCAGCAGCCCGTCGGGTCCCGGCCATGAAGCTTTCTTT	CASSPSGPGHEAFF
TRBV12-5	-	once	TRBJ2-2	TGTGCTAGTGGTGATACCAGGGGTTCCGGGGAGCTGTTTTTT	CASGDTRGSGELFF
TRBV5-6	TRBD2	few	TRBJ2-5	TGTGCCAGCAGCAGACTAGCGTCGAAAGAGACCCAGTACTTC	CASSRLASKETQYF
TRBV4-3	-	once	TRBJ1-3	TGCGCCAGCAGCCAAGTTAACACAAGAAATGGCAACACCATATATTTT	CASSQVNTRNGNTIYF
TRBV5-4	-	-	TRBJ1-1	TGTGCCAGCAGAGGTAACAGGGCAGTGGGCACTGAAGCTTTCTTT	CASRGNRAVGTEAFF
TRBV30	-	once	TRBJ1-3	TGTGCCTGGAGTGTAAGTGGGGCCGCTGCGCAATATTTT	CAWSVSGAAAQYF
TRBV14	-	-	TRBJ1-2	TGTGCCAGCAGCCAGGATCAGGTCTCTTATGGCTACACCTTC	CASSQDQVSYGYTF
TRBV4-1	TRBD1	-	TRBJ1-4	TGCGCCAGCACGGGACAGGCGACTGAAAAACTGTTTTTT	CASTGQATEKLFF
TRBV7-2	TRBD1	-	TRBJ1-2	TGTGCCAGCAGCTCTTCCGGGACAGGCTATGGCTACACCTTC	CASSSSGTGYGYTF
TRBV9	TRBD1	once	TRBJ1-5	TGTGCCAGCAGCGCCAATCAGGGGGAGGTCCATCAGCCCCAGCATTTT	CASSANQGEVHQPQHF
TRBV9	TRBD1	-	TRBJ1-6	TGTGCCAGCAGCGGATCCGGGACAGGGGCTTCACCCCTCCACTTT	CASSGSGTGASPLHF
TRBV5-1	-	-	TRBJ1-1	TGCGCCAGCAGCGCGGGGGTGAACACTGAAGCTTTCTTT	CASSAGVNTEAFF
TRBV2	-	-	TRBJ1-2	TGTGCCAGCGCCACCACCCGCAGGGACTTTTACTATGGCTACACCTTC	CASATTRRDFYYGYTF
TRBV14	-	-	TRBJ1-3	TGTGCCAGCAGCCAAGTGACATCTGGAAACACCATATATTTT	CASSQVTSGNTIYF
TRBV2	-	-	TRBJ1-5	TGTGCCAGCAGCGAATCGGGAGGTCGGAATCAGCCCCAGCATTTT	CASSESGGRNQPQHF
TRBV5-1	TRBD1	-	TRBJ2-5	TGCGCCAGCTACTCACGTGACAGGGGTGAGACCCAGTACTTC	CASYSRDRGETQYF
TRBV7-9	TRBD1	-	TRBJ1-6	TGTGCCAGCAGCTTAGCGACAGGGAATTCACCCCTCCACTTT	CASSLATGNSPLHF